A single sample is the source of the 11 T cell receptor beta chains below, sequenced in a study of human T cells and chemical hapten exposure. TCRdb re-analysed the RACE reads in MiXCR, keeping a single row per CDR3 protein. This table has around 380,000 distinct CDR3 sequences, roughly 4.8% appearing once. Stated time point: patch test 1, 2 weeks after DPC sensitization. Stated treatment: therapeutic diphenylcyclopropenone sensitization with weekly scalp DPC. The source material was whole blood, sampled in connection with sensitization to the hapten diphenylcyclopropenone (DPC). The source of these receptors is a woman in her forties or fifties with alopecia areata. Some clones in this sample may be carry-over from other donors' samples.

The rearrangement links TRBV7-2 to TRBJ1-4, with TRBD1 matching over 8 bases. The V segment lost 0 bases and the J segment 8 bases; nucleotides outside the gene matches: 5. In germline, CDR1 is SGHTA, CDR2 FQGNSA. The CDR3 extends over 15 amino acids. CDR3 sequence: CASSLAIRGREKLFF. The DNA for the CDR3 is TGTGCCAGCAGCTTAGCCATCAGGGGGCGGGAAAAACTGTTTTTT.

This clonotype was seen a handful of times. The CDR3 reads CASKGTEDYNEQFF. The CDR3 DNA is TGTGCCAGCAAGGGGACTGAGGACTACAATGAGCAGTTCTTC. V is TRBV2 and J is TRBJ2-1; maybe TRBD2 (6 bases). The length of the CDR3 is 14 residues. Between the trimmed V and J ends, which lost 7 bases and 3 bases, there was a span of 13 bases. Germline-derived CDR1 and CDR2 are SNHLY and FYNNEI.

The sample holds many counts of this clonotype. Here the CDR3 DNA reads TGTGCCAGCAGCTCACGGGACAGAGAATACGAGCAGTACTTC. Its translation is CASSSRDREYEQYF. The chain carries TRBV9 and TRBJ2-7; 7 positions match TRBD1. CDR1 is SGDLS, CDR2 YYNGEE, per germline. Trimming took 4 bases from V and 4 from J; bases not matched to a gene: 8. The length of the CDR3 is 14 residues.

This clonotype has just a few counts. A junction boundary mismatches the germline segment, possibly from a read error. The chain is built from TRBV3-1 and TRBJ2-7, with 7 nucleotides matching TRBD2. Germline-derived CDR1 and CDR2 are LGHDT and YNNKEL (reference sequence). The CDR3 consists of 12 residues. The CDR3 loop reads CASSQETGGKVF. The CDR3 DNA sequence: TGTGCCAGCAGCCAAGAGACGGGAGGAAAGGTCTTC.

Ten or more counts support this clonotype. This rearrangement joins TRBV11-2 to TRBJ2-6; D gene unclear. CDR1 and CDR2 from the germline V gene are SGHAT and FQNNGV. V was clipped by 4 bases and J by 0 bases, with 10 bases between them. This CDR3 spans 16 amino acids. CDR3 coding DNA: TGTGCCAGCAGCTCCTGGGCCAGCTCTGGGGCCAACGTCCTGACTTTC. Translating gives CASSSWASSGANVLTF.

This clonotype came up once. V is TRBV19 and J is TRBJ1-5; possible D gene TRBD1, 6 bases. From germline, CDR1 is LNHDA and CDR2 SQIVND (reference sequence). V dropped 7 bases and J dropped 0 bases, with 13 bases sitting between them. The CDR3 contains 15 residues. The CDR3 bases are TGTGCCAGTACCTGGACAGTACATAGCAATCAGCCCCAGCATTTT. This gives the protein CASTWTVHSNQPQHF.

This clonotype has just a few counts. One end of the junction fails to match germline, which may point to a read error. V usage is TRBV6-5 and J usage is TRBJ1-1; D may be TRBD1 (5 bases). The germline gives CDR1 MNHEY, CDR2 SVGAGI. This CDR3 is 12 amino acids long. The CDR3 spells CASTYGGGEAFF. The CDR3 region has the DNA TGTGCCAGCACTTACGGGGGAGGTGAAGCTTTCTTT.

At least ten counts were recorded for this clonotype. This chain links TRBV12-3 or TRBV12-4 with TRBJ1-1, with a weak D call TRBD1 (6 bases). Trimming took off 7 bases at V and 3 bases at J, with 12 bases between the two ends. This CDR3 spans 13 amino acids. The DNA of the CDR3 is TGTGCCAGCAACCGGGACATACACACTGAAGCTTTCTTT. Its translation is CASNRDIHTEAFF.

Many counts were recorded for this clonotype. The CDR3 sequence: CSGERETGEQYF. For the CDR3, the DNA is TGCAGTGGGGAGCGGGAGACGGGTGAGCAGTACTTC. V and J are TRBV20-1 and TRBJ2-7; 8 bases match TRBD2. CDR1 and CDR2 from the germline V gene are DFQATT and SNEGSKA (reference sequence). CDR3 length: 12 amino acids. V was pared by 7 bases and J by 7 bases, with 9 bases of the junction left unmatched.

This chain links TRBV21-1 with TRBJ2-4. TRBV21-1 is tagged as a pseudogene. This CDR3 is built from 15 residues. The CDR3 region has the DNA TGTGCCAGCAGGCCCAGCCCACTAGCCAAAAACATTCAGTACTTC. This sequence encodes CASRPSPLAKNIQYF.

This clonotype has only a few counts. J is TRBJ2-6 and V is TRBV9; 8 nucleotides agree with TRBD2. V gave up 0 bases and J gave up 2 bases; unmatched junction bases: 4. The CDR3 totals 17 residues. Germline V CDR1 and CDR2: SGDLS, YYNGEE. The chain's CDR3 is CASSVVEGLAGANVLTF. The CDR3, as DNA: TGTGCCAGCAGCGTAGTGGAGGGACTAGCTGGGGCCAACGTCCTGACTTTC.